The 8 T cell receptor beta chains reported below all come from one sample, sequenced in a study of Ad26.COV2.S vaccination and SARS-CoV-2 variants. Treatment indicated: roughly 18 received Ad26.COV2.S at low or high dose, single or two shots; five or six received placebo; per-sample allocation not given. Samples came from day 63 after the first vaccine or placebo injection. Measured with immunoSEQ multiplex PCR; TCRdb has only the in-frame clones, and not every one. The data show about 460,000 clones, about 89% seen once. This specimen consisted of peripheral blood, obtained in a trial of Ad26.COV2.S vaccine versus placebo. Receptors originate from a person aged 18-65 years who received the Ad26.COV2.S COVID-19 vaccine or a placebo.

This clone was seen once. DNA of the CDR3: TGTGCCAGCAGTAGAACAGGGGTTTCCTATTCGAATGAGCAGTTCTTC. This encodes CASSRTGVSYSNEQFF. The J gene is TRBJ2-1, the V gene TRBV27; 7 nucleotides align to TRBD1. Per germline, CDR1 MNHEY and CDR2 SMNVEV (reference sequence). There are 16 residues in the CDR3. The J segment lost 7 bases and the V segment lost 5 bases, leaving 14 bases of the junction unmatched.

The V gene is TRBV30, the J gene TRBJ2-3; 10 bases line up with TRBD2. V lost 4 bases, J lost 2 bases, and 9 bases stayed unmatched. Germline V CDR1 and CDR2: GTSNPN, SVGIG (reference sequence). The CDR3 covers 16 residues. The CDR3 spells CAWTTLAGIITDTQYF. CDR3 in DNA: TGTGCCTGGACCACACTAGCGGGGATAATCACAGATACGCAGTATTTT.

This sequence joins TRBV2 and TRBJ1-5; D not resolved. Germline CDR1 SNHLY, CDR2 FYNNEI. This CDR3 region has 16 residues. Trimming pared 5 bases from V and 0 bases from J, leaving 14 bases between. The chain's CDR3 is CASSSRLDYSNQPQHF. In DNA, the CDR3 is TGTGCCAGCAGTTCCCGGTTAGATTATAGCAATCAGCCCCAGCATTTT.

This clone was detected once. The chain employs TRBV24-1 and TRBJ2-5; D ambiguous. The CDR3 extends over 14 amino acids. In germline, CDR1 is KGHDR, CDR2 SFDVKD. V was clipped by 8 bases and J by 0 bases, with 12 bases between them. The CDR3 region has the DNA TGTGCCACCAAACCTCGACGTCACCAAGAGACCCAGTACTTC. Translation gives CATKPRRHQETQYF.

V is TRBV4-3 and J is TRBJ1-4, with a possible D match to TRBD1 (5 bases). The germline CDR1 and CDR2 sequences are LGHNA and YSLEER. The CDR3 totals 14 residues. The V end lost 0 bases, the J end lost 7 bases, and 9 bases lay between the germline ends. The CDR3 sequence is CASSQDVGVEKLFF. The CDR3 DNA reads TGCGCCAGCAGCCAAGATGTGGGGGTTGAAAAACTGTTTTTT.

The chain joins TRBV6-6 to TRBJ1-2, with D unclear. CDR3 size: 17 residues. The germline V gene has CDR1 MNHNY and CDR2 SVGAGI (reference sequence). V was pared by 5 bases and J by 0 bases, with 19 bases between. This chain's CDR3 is CASSLSSAPNANYGYTF. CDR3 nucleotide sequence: TGTGCCAGCAGTCTCTCTTCCGCCCCGAACGCTAACTATGGCTACACCTTC.

Here the CDR3 reads CASSEAPGTSGPSDTQYF. The CDR3 DNA sequence: TGTGCCAGCAGTGAAGCACCCGGTACTAGCGGGCCTTCGGATACGCAGTATTTT. The chain joins TRBV2 to TRBJ2-3, with TRBD2 matching over 9 bases. This CDR3 is built from 18 residues. The germline V gene encodes CDR1 SNHLY and CDR2 FYNNEI. V trimming: 0 bases; J trimming: 6 bases; junction bases outside the gene matches: 13.

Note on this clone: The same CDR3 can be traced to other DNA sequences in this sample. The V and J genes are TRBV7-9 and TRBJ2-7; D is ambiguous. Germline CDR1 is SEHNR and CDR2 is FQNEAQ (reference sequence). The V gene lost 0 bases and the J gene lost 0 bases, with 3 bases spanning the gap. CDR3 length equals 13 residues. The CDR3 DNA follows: TGTGCCAGCAGCTTAGCAGGCTCCTACGAGCAGTACTTC. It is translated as CASSLAGSYEQYF.